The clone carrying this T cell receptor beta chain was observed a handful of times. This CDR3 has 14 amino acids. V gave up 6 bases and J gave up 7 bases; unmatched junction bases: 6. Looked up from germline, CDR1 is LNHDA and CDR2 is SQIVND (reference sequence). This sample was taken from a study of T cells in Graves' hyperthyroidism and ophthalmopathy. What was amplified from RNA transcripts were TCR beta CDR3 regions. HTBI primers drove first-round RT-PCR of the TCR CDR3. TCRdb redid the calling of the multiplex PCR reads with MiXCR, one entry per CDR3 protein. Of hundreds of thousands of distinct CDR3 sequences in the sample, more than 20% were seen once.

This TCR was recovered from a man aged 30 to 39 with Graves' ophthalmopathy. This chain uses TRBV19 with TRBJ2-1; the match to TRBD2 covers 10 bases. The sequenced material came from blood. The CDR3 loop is CASRSGTSANEQFF. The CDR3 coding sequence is TGTGCCAGTAGATCCGGGACTAGCGCGAATGAGCAGTTCTTC.